The rows below give T cell receptor beta chains drawn from one sample of a study of Ad26.COV2.S vaccination and SARS-CoV-2 variants. Generated by immunoSEQ multiplex PCR, the TCRdb table keeps only in-frame clones and is missing some. This sample has hundreds of thousands of clones, with approximately 83% found just once. Sequences were derived from peripheral blood, sampled in a trial of Ad26.COV2.S vaccine versus placebo. These TCRs come from a person aged 18-60 years who received the Ad26.COV2.S COVID-19 vaccine or a placebo. The CDR3 runs from the conserved cysteine through the conserved F or W.

TRBV7-9	TRBJ2-7	CASQDRATYEQYF
TRBV10-3	TRBJ2-1	CATSERELDEQFF
TRBV5-1	TRBJ1-2	CASSLSPEYGYTF
TRBV18	TRBJ2-1	CASSPPGLAGLSSYNEQFF
TRBV7-9	TRBJ1-3	CASSLGQYSGNTIYF
TRBV30	TRBJ1-1	CAWSGQAGTEAFF
TRBV4-1	TRBJ2-1	CASSQGGDNEQFF
TRBV6-2/TRBV6-3	TRBJ2-4	CASSVRGAKNIQYF
TRBV27	TRBJ2-1	CASSYSRLLLFNEQFF
TRBV29-1	TRBJ2-7	CSVGQSYEQYF
TRBV11-1	TRBJ1-6	CASSSGVANSPLHF
TRBV10-3	TRBJ2-5	CAISGGGLAERWQETQYF
TRBV7-2	TRBJ2-2	CASSSTPQGANTGELFF
TRBV27	TRBJ1-2	CASRSLAAHGYTF
TRBV19	TRBJ2-3	CASSIDVDTQYF
TRBV4-1	TRBJ2-5	CASSQEGQGTETQYF
TRBV7-2	TRBJ1-2	CASSQPGTVYGYTF
TRBV30	TRBJ2-1	CAWSVQWPSRREARAQFF
TRBV4-3	TRBJ2-3	CASSQDSSGGWSDTQYF
TRBV10-3	TRBJ2-1	CAIRGERAYNEQFF
TRBV7-9	TRBJ2-3	CASSSDRVETDTQYF
TRBV29-1	TRBJ1-2	CSVPGTGDGYTF
TRBV2	TRBJ1-4	CASSRPGGGTNEKLFF
TRBV3-1/TRBV3-2	TRBJ2-7	CASSHFGVDEQYF
TRBV6-1	TRBJ1-4	CASSVGTGTTNEKLFF
TRBV7-9	TRBJ1-3	CASSPGGLSGNTIYF
TRBV15	TRBJ1-5	CATSSSEGAQINQPQHF
TRBV6-2/TRBV6-3	TRBJ2-7	CASRYGTYEQYF
TRBV19	TRBJ2-3	CASSNPGANTQYF